The following is a T cell receptor beta chain sequence with its context. Clinical histories supplied by participants themselves formed the basis of cohort assignment. The entry originates in a study of blood T cell repertoires in COVID-19. TCRdb's copy holds only in-frame clones and misses some; the assay was immunoSEQ multiplex PCR. The sample holds 400,000 to 450,000 clones; 85% to 90% are singletons and the top ten take roughly 1.1%. V gave up 0 bases and J gave up 11 bases, with 11 bases separating them. The CDR3 extends over 13 amino acids. Germline V gene data show CDR1 as LGHDT and CDR2 as YNNKEL (reference sequence).

The specimen sequenced was PBMCs or T cells enriched from blood (not recorded which). This chain joins TRBV3-1 (or the pseudogene TRBV3-2) and TRBJ1-5; D perhaps matches TRBD1 (6 bases). The receptor's source is a man aged 25-40 years who had recovered from COVID-19. The CDR3 spells CASSQEGAGAQHF. The CDR3 coding sequence is TGTGCCAGCAGCCAAGAGGGGGCAGGGGCCCAGCATTTT.